Below are 21 T cell receptor beta chains sequenced from a single sample in a study of identical twins. TCRdb passed the 5' RACE reads through MiXCR, listing each CDR3 protein once. The sample records about 900,000 distinct CDR3 sequences, about 12% being singletons. Another study also made use of these data, one on yellow fever vaccine responses in identical twins.

The material sequenced was PBMCs. These receptors were obtained from a woman under 30 in good health.

This chain uses TRBV3-1 with TRBJ2-5; TRBD1 aligns across 9 bases. The length of the CDR3 is 14 residues. The ends lost 4 bases at V and 7 bases at J; junction bases unmatched: 7. From germline, CDR1 is LGHDT and CDR2 YNNKEL (reference sequence). CDR3 nucleotide sequence: TGTGCCAGCAGCCTAGGACAGGGGTTGGCGACCCAGTACTTC. Translation gives CASSLGQGLATQYF.

This clonotype was seen more than once but under ten times. The chain employs TRBV20-1 and TRBJ2-7; no reliable D call. Germline CDR1 reads DFQATT; CDR2 reads SNEGSKA (reference sequence). The CDR3 has 15 residues. Trimming cost V 3 bases and J 2 bases, with 17 bases left between them. The CDR3 sequence: CSASDFRANTYEQYV. CDR3 DNA sequence: TGCAGTGCTAGTGATTTCCGAGCGAATACCTACGAGCAGTACGTC.

Ten or more counts support this clonotype. The chain recombines TRBV2 with TRBJ2-1; D not certain. From germline, CDR1 is SNHLY and CDR2 FYNNEI. The ends were cut back, 6 bases at V and 1 base at J, with 13 bases in the middle. This CDR3 has 15 amino acids. The CDR3 region is CASRDFTTSYNEQFF. The CDR3 region has the DNA TGTGCCAGCAGAGACTTTACTACTTCCTACAATGAGCAGTTCTTC.

This clonotype came up a few times. This chain connects TRBV7-8 to TRBJ1-5, with a weak D call TRBD1 (6 bases). V dropped 5 bases and J dropped 3 bases, with 14 bases sitting between them. Germline CDR1 reads SGHVS; CDR2 reads FQNEAQ. This CDR3 has 15 amino acids. CDR3: CASSPRAGDNQPQHF. CDR3 nucleotides: TGTGCCAGCAGCCCTAGGGCAGGGGACAATCAGCCCCAGCATTTT.

The V call is TRBV29-1, the J call TRBJ2-1; TRBD2 matches 9 bases. Trimming at V came to 1 base and at J to 0 bases, leaving 1 base not matched to a gene. In germline, CDR1 is SQVTM, CDR2 ANQGSEA. The CDR3 contains 15 residues. The CDR3 nucleotides are TGCAGCGTTGAAGGACTAGCGGCCTCCTACAATGAGCAGTTCTTC. Amino acids: CSVEGLAASYNEQFF.

V is TRBV19 and J is TRBJ1-1, with TRBD1 matching over 8 bases. J lost 4 bases, V lost 6 bases, and 10 bases had no gene match. The CDR3 totals 15 residues. Per germline, CDR1 LNHDA and CDR2 SQIVND (reference sequence). For the CDR3, the DNA is TGTGCCAGTAGGACCACGACAGGGGCCGTCACTGAAGCTTTCTTT. Its protein is CASRTTTGAVTEAFF.

The V gene is TRBV3-1, the J gene TRBJ1-1, with D uncertain. Germline V gene data show CDR1 as LGHDT and CDR2 as YNNKEL (reference sequence). The CDR3 length is 15 residues. Deletions cut 1 base from V and 0 bases from J, with 9 bases between. CDR3 in amino acids: CASSQGSLMNTEAFF. The CDR3 bases are TGTGCCAGCAGCCAAGGTTCCCTAATGAACACTGAAGCTTTCTTT.

This clonotype was seen a handful of times. The chain joins TRBV2 to TRBJ1-1; D gene unclear. Deletions cut 2 bases from V and 11 bases from J, with 9 bases between. From germline, CDR1 is SNHLY and CDR2 FYNNEI. The CDR3 has 11 amino acids. CDR3 protein: CASSERRGAFF. CDR3 bases: TGTGCCAGCAGTGAAAGACGGGGTGCTTTCTTT.

The J gene is TRBJ2-5, the V gene TRBV4-1, with 15 bases fitting TRBD2. V gave up 2 bases and J gave up 4 bases; unmatched junction bases: 5. CDR3 length: 17 residues. In germline, CDR1 is MGHRA, CDR2 YSYEKL. The CDR3 region is CASSQHRGLAGGETQYF. For the CDR3, the DNA is TGCGCCAGCAGCCAACATCGGGGACTAGCGGGAGGAGAGACCCAGTACTTC.

This clonotype was observed a handful of times. The chain is built from TRBV7-9 and TRBJ1-4, with 8 bases that match TRBD1. With V trimmed by 4 bases and J by 1 base, 5 bases remained unmatched. The CDR3 runs 16 residues. Germline loops: CDR1 SEHNR, CDR2 FQNEAQ (reference sequence). CDR3 nucleotides: TGTGCCAGCAGCTCCTACAGGGGGGAAACTAATGAAAAACTGTTTTTT. Its protein product is CASSSYRGETNEKLFF.

The CDR3, as DNA: TGTGCCATCAGCCCAAACAGGGCACCGAACACTGAAGCTTTCTTT. This encodes CAISPNRAPNTEAFF. The V and J genes are TRBV10-3 and TRBJ1-1, with D perhaps TRBD1 (6 bases). CDR3 length: 15 residues. Germline V CDR1 and CDR2: ENHRY, SYGVKD. V gave up 6 bases and J gave up 1 base, with 15 bases separating them.

This clonotype was found a few times. The chain uses TRBV12-3 or TRBV12-4 and TRBJ2-1; D is ambiguous. With 3 bases removed from V and 8 bases from J, the gap between germline ends came to 8 bases. The CDR3 has 12 residues. CDR3 amino acids: CASSFGWDEQFF. In DNA form, the CDR3 reads TGTGCCAGCAGTTTTGGTTGGGATGAGCAGTTCTTC.

This clonotype has just a few counts. The CDR3 sequence is CASRQGSTNIQYF. DNA of the CDR3: TGTGCCAGCCGACAGGGCTCGACGAACATTCAGTACTTC. The chain uses TRBV6-1 and TRBJ2-4; 7 positions match TRBD1. CDR3 length: 13 residues. With 8 bases clipped from V and 7 bases from J, the junction kept 8 bases outside the gene matches. The germline V gene encodes CDR1 MNHNS and CDR2 SASEGT.

This clonotype was recorded at least ten times. This chain joins TRBV7-9 and TRBJ2-1, with D possibly matching TRBD1 (6 bases). The germline V gene has CDR1 SEHNR and CDR2 FQNEAQ (reference sequence). CDR3 length equals 15 residues. Deletions cut 5 bases from V and 5 bases from J, with 16 bases between. For the CDR3, the DNA is TGTGCCAGCAGCCAACAGGGTTTCGTCAACAATGAGCAGTTCTTC. Its translation: CASSQQGFVNNEQFF.

This clonotype was seen only a few times. The chain employs TRBV19 and TRBJ2-1; no definite D call. Between the trimmed V and J ends, which lost 6 bases and 10 bases, there was a span of 16 bases. CDR3 length: 13 residues. Germline assignment: CDR1 LNHDA and CDR2 SQIVND (reference sequence). CDR3 amino acids: CASSVGGILEQFF. CDR3 DNA sequence: TGTGCCAGTAGCGTGGGCGGTATTCTGGAGCAGTTCTTC.

This clonotype was observed at least ten times. V usage is TRBV7-9 and J usage is TRBJ2-3; D possibly corresponds to TRBD1 (6 bases). The CDR3 has 12 residues. CDR1 SEHNR and CDR2 FQNEAQ come from the germline V gene (reference sequence). V was cut by 5 bases and J by 8 bases, with 11 bases left in between. CDR3 sequence: CASSPSGVTQYF. The CDR3 nucleotides read TGTGCCAGCAGCCCATCAGGGGTTACGCAGTATTTT. Full variable domain (missing parts from reference TRBV7-9 and TRBJ2-3): DTGVSQNPRHKITKRGQNVTFRCDPISEHNRLYWYRQTLGQGPEFLTYFQNEAQLEKSRLLSDRFSAERPKGSFSTLEIQRTEQGDSAMYLCASSPSGVTQYFGPGTRLTVL.

This clonotype was detected a few times. The rearrangement links TRBV6-1 to TRBJ1-6, with D maybe TRBD1 (5 bases). V shed 6 bases and J shed 7 bases, with 10 bases lying between them. Germline-derived CDR1 and CDR2 are MNHNS and SASEGT. This CDR3 comprises 13 residues. CDR3 DNA sequence: TGTGCCAGCAGCCCAGGGTTCAATTCACCCCTCCACTTT. Translation: CASSPGFNSPLHF.

This clonotype has just a few counts. The chain joins TRBV7-9 to TRBJ2-3; a weak D match, TRBD2 (5 bases). CDR3 length equals 15 residues. With 1 base removed from V and 4 bases from J, the gap between germline ends came to 12 bases. Germline loops: CDR1 SEHNR, CDR2 FQNEAQ (reference sequence). The CDR3 reads CASSLVEGAADTQYF. The CDR3 DNA reads TGTGCCAGCAGCTTAGTCGAGGGAGCGGCAGATACGCAGTATTTT.

This clonotype was detected only a few times. The V and J genes are TRBV28 and TRBJ2-3; TRBD2 agrees at 7 bases. Germline-derived CDR1 and CDR2 are MDHEN and SYDVKM. The CDR3 sequence is 15 residues long. V gave up 3 bases and J gave up 2 bases; unmatched junction bases: 5. The CDR3 DNA reads as TGTGCCAGCAGTTTTGCGGGAGAAAACACAGATACGCAGTATTTT. It translates to CASSFAGENTDTQYF.

The V call is TRBV24-1, the J call TRBJ1-5; a possible D gene is TRBD1 (5 bases). V gave up 3 bases and J gave up 2 bases, with 10 bases separating them. CDR3 length: 15 residues. Per germline, CDR1 KGHDR and CDR2 SFDVKD. The CDR3 reads CATSDGGSGNQPQHF. The CDR3 DNA sequence: TGTGCCACCAGTGATGGGGGGTCGGGCAATCAGCCCCAGCATTTT.

This clonotype has more than one count but fewer than ten. The chain carries TRBV28 and TRBJ2-7; 9 bases line up with TRBD1. The germline V gene has CDR1 MDHEN and CDR2 SYDVKM. CDR3 size: 14 residues. The trim removed 3 bases at V and 2 bases at J, leaving 2 bases unmatched. The DNA of the CDR3 is TGTGCCAGCAGTTTCGGGGACAGGGCCTACGAGCAGTACGTC. The encoded protein is CASSFGDRAYEQYV.